The entry below gives a single T cell receptor (beta chain) sequence along with its context. The data were taken from a study of T cells in Graves' hyperthyroidism and ophthalmopathy. Patients aged 18 to 65 with hyperthyroidism were newly diagnosed, with duration under 2 months. V was shortened by 8 bases and J by 5 bases, with 12 bases between the two germline ends. Germline assignment: CDR1 MGHDK and CDR2 SYGVNS. The CDR3 has 13 amino acids. TCR beta CDR3 regions were amplified from RNA. The TCR CDR3 first-round RT-PCR relied on the HTBI primer set. MiXCR was run by TCRdb on the multiplex PCR reads, yielding one entry per CDR3 protein. The sample carries hundreds of thousands of distinct CDR3 sequences, approximately 40% recorded once.

This sequence originates from a woman aged 35 to 49 with Graves' hyperthyroidism. The specimen sequenced was blood. This chain connects TRBV25-1 to TRBJ1-4; D call uncertain. CDR3 DNA: TGTGCCAGCTCACCGTTGGCCAATGAAAAACTGTTTTTT. Translating it yields CASSPLANEKLFF.